This is a list of T cell receptor beta chains from one sample in a study of T cells expressing NK-cell markers. TCRdb reprocessed the 5' RACE reads and reports one entry per CDR3 protein, with no DNA. The sample table includes about 550,000 distinct CDR3 sequences. Sequencing was done on a sample of blood T cells: a sorted CD56 or NKG2C T cell subset, CD4+ or CD8+ T cells, or bulk PBMC T cells (not recorded which). All receptors derive from a man aged 18 to 29 in good health. Each CDR3 is given with its conserved first and last residue.

J: TRBJ2-7; V: TRBV27; CDR3: CASSLSIFQGGEQYF
J: TRBJ2-7; V: TRBV20-1; CDR3: CSARDPLAGPYEQYF
J: TRBJ2-7; V: TRBV25-1; CDR3: CASSNRAKGLEQYF
J: TRBJ2-1; V: TRBV7-2; CDR3: CASSSSGSQVNEQFF
J: TRBJ1-1; V: TRBV29-1; CDR3: CSVTGMNTEAFF
J: TRBJ2-3; V: TRBV6-1; CDR3: CASCSLRDYNTDTQYF
J: TRBJ2-3; V: TRBV5-6; CDR3: CASTKREWYPDTQYF
J: TRBJ1-4; V: TRBV6-5; CDR3: CASSYARHSNEKLFF
J: TRBJ2-1; V: TRBV9; CDR3: CASSPGGLGYNEQFF
J: TRBJ2-2; V: TRBV24-1; CDR3: CATSDVSGRAGRNTGELFF
J: TRBJ2-1; V: TRBV5-1; CDR3: CASSLAEVDNEQFF
J: TRBJ2-5; V: TRBV27; CDR3: CASSSPRGKGRTQYF
J: TRBJ2-7; V: TRBV6-8; CDR3: CASSSIRQGAHEQYF
J: TRBJ1-2; V: TRBV5-1; CDR3: CASSVYSGFDYGYTF
J: TRBJ2-2; V: TRBV11-2; CDR3: CASSPLPLANTGELFF
J: TRBJ2-1; V: TRBV3-1; CDR3: CASSQVGLLSSYNEQFF
J: TRBJ2-5; V: TRBV2; CDR3: CASSPRNKQETQYF
J: TRBJ2-3; V: TRBV4-3; CDR3: CASSQAIGDTDTQYF
J: TRBJ2-1; V: TRBV20-1; CDR3: CSASHMTATRGRGYNEQFF
J: TRBJ2-5; V: TRBV5-1; CDR3: CASSLGSSQETQYF
J: TRBJ1-5; V: TRBV20-1; CDR3: CSARSGPSGQPQHF
J: TRBJ2-5; V: TRBV27; CDR3: CASSLLDRTKETQYF
J: TRBJ2-7; V: TRBV27; CDR3: CASSSRLAGEGTYEQYF
J: TRBJ2-1; V: TRBV7-2; CDR3: CASSSRPGLQHNEQFF
J: TRBJ2-1; V: TRBV12-3/TRBV12-4; CDR3: CASSEGLAGPYNEQFF
J: TRBJ2-1; V: TRBV20-1; CDR3: CSARARLLSAYNEQFF
J: TRBJ1-5; V: TRBV5-1; CDR3: CASSLGPTAANQPQHF
J: TRBJ2-3; V: TRBV29-1; CDR3: CSVASRDSTDTQYF
J: TRBJ2-7; V: TRBV28; CDR3: CASTLSGGYEQYF
J: TRBJ2-4; V: TRBV18; CDR3: CASSTGLAGVQYF
J: TRBJ1-2; V: TRBV6-5; CDR3: CASSYSQRNYGYTF
J: TRBJ1-3; V: TRBV6-5; CDR3: CASSYDASGNTIYF
J: TRBJ2-5; V: TRBV11-2; CDR3: CASSITTGGQETQYF
J: TRBJ2-1; V: TRBV5-5; CDR3: CASRVTSGRGNEQFF
J: TRBJ2-3; V: TRBV7-8; CDR3: CASSSHWREPTSTDTQYF
J: TRBJ2-1; V: TRBV7-8; CDR3: CASSLSRVSSYNEQFF
J: TRBJ2-5; V: TRBV7-3; CDR3: CASTRGVGETQYF
J: TRBJ2-7; V: TRBV12-3/TRBV12-4; CDR3: CASSLQREQYF
J: TRBJ1-5; V: TRBV4-1; CDR3: CASSQGGEYQPQHF
J: TRBJ2-1; V: TRBV12-3/TRBV12-4; CDR3: CASSPRREEQFF
J: TRBJ2-1; V: TRBV20-1; CDR3: CSATISSATYNEQFF
J: TRBJ2-1; V: TRBV6-5; CDR3: CAHSGTSGRGSYNEQFF
J: TRBJ2-7; V: TRBV7-9; CDR3: CASSSGPVSYEQYF
J: TRBJ2-1; V: TRBV9; CDR3: CASRGTGGDEQFF
J: TRBJ2-2; V: TRBV27; CDR3: CASSPGLAGRGELFF
J: TRBJ2-3; V: TRBV15; CDR3: CATSSGGTSTDTQYF
J: TRBJ2-1; V: TRBV14; CDR3: CASSQGVGLVLNEQFF
J: TRBJ2-7; V: TRBV29-1; CDR3: CSASTTSYEQYF
J: TRBJ2-7; V: TRBV9; CDR3: CASSVSEGSGYEQYF
J: TRBJ2-1; V: TRBV20-1; CDR3: CSARGVREQFF
J: TRBJ2-7; V: TRBV9; CDR3: CASSTVGGEQYF
J: TRBJ2-1; V: TRBV5-8; CDR3: CASSLGISGSSYNEQFF
J: TRBJ1-2; V: TRBV5-1; CDR3: CASSLGREVVLNYGYTF
J: TRBJ2-2; V: TRBV14; CDR3: CASSQRGDPNTGELFF
J: TRBJ2-3; V: TRBV5-1; CDR3: CASSPGTALTDTQYF